The 2 T cell receptor beta chains reported below all come from one sample, sequenced in a study of T cell clonality in common variable immunodeficiency. Method: immunoSEQ multiplex PCR; TCRdb's copy keeps in-frame clones and lacks some. The sample shows around 55,000 clones, none of them appearing just once. Sequencing input: peripheral blood mononuclear cells. The receptors shown here come from a person aged 18 to 75 in good health.

This clone occurred a few times. The CDR3 end falls 3 residues outside the read, so it is completed with the germline J gene. J is TRBJ1-2 and V is TRBV30; no reliable D call. There are 15 residues in the CDR3. In germline, CDR1 is GTSNPN, CDR2 SVGIG (reference sequence). CDR3 DNA, as far as it was read: TGTGCCTGGAGTCACAGAGGAGGGTTGTTCGACGAC. It encodes CAWSHRGGLFDD. The complete CDR3 protein is CAWSHRGGLFDDYTF.

Ten or more counts support this clone. Read data end 3 residues before the CDR3 end; the end is taken from the germline J gene. The V gene is TRBV20-1, the J gene TRBJ1-6; D perhaps matches TRBD1 (6 bases). The CDR3 runs to 16 residues. Germline-derived CDR1 and CDR2 are DFQATT and SNEGSKA (reference sequence). The V gene lost 3 bases and the J gene lost 0 bases, with 12 bases spanning the gap. CDR3: CSASRGRSSYNSPLHF. Partial CDR3 DNA: TGCAGTGCTAGTAGGGGGAGGAGCTCCTATAATTCACCC.